Each of the 12 T cell receptor beta chains below was sequenced from the same sample in a study of shared clonotypes between healthy human individuals (dated by TCRdb to about 2020). Library creation used the immunoSEQ multiplex PCR assay. The table was pulled from immuneACCESS by TCRdb, which kept in-frame rearrangements only. Such tables lose some clones; where checked, under half of the loss comes from unresolved V genes, and the rest has no known cause. Here the sample has about 2.5 million clones; approximately 90% occur a single time. The leading ten clones occupy around 0.4% of the sample. The source material was naive CD4+ T cells from PBMCs. This sample's cell subset or site label indicates: CD45RA+ positively selected. The source is a young man in good health. Some clones in this sample may be carry-over from other donors' samples.

The rearrangement uses TRBV29-1 and TRBJ2-1, with a tentative D call TRBD1 (7 bases). This CDR3 is 16 amino acids long. Trimming shortened V by 1 base and J by 6 bases, and 19 bases separated the two germline ends. Germline loops: CDR1 SQVTM, CDR2 ANQGSEA. The CDR3 reads CSVEAWGDSLSNEQFF. The CDR3 nucleotides are TGCAGCGTTGAAGCTTGGGGGGACAGTCTATCCAATGAGCAGTTCTTC.

This clone was seen only once. V and J are TRBV6-5 and TRBJ2-7, with 9 positions matching TRBD1. From germline, CDR1 is MNHEY and CDR2 SVGAGI. This CDR3 has 15 residues. With V trimmed by 8 bases and J by 7 bases, 15 bases remained unmatched. The CDR3 DNA reads as TGTGCCAGCGGGACAGGGTCCCCCGTTCCTGTTGAGCAGTACTTC. Residues: CASGTGSPVPVEQYF.

In nucleotides, the CDR3 is TGTGCCAGCAGCTTTTCCGGGGTAGGCGGGGAGCTGTTTTTT. This codes for CASSFSGVGGELFF. This sequence joins TRBV7-9 and TRBJ2-2; perhaps TRBD2 as D (5 bases). CDR3 size: 14 residues. The germline gives CDR1 SEHNR, CDR2 FQNEAQ (reference sequence). The V and J ends lost 3 bases and 7 bases respectively, with 12 bases between them.

The genes are TRBV5-1 and TRBJ2-1, with D maybe TRBD1 (5 bases). V lost 2 bases to trimming and J lost 5 bases, with 17 bases between them. CDR3 size: 16 residues. Germline-derived CDR1 and CDR2 are SGHRS and YFSETQ. The CDR3 nucleotides are TGCGCCAGCAGCTTAGGGCCGACAGAACTTAACAATGAGCAGTTCTTC. Protein: CASSLGPTELNNEQFF.

This chain links TRBV28 with TRBJ1-5; no reliable D call. This CDR3 contains 15 residues. Trimming left V 3 bases short and J 5 bases short, with 14 bases between. Germline V gene data show CDR1 as MDHEN and CDR2 as SYDVKM. CDR3: CASSFVYMGYQPQHF. CDR3 bases: TGTGCCAGCAGTTTTGTGTATATGGGATATCAGCCCCAGCATTTT.

This clone was seen only a few times. This chain links TRBV6-1 with TRBJ1-1; no clear D gene. This CDR3 is built from 10 residues. The germline gives CDR1 MNHNS, CDR2 SASEGT. V lost 8 bases and J lost 0, with 1 base in between. The DNA for the CDR3 is TGTGCCAGCCTGAACACTGAAGCTTTCTTT. This codes for CASLNTEAFF.

The V gene is TRBV7-6, the J gene TRBJ1-3, with no clear D. The germline V gene has CDR1 SGHVS and CDR2 FNYEAQ. The CDR3 is made up of 15 amino acids. The ends were cut back, 3 bases at V and 0 bases at J, with 9 bases in the middle. The CDR3, as DNA: TGTGCCAGCAGCTTGTTTCCGCACTCTGGAAACACCATATATTTT. It translates to CASSLFPHSGNTIYF.

The genes are TRBV6-4 and TRBJ2-3; 12 bases agree with TRBD2. The CDR3 spans 16 residues. The J segment lost 6 bases and the V segment lost 2 bases, leaving 6 bases of the junction unmatched. Germline V gives CDR1 MRHNA, CDR2 SNTAGT. The CDR3 bases are TGTGCCAGCAGTGACCAGCTAGCGGGAGGGCCGGATACGCAGTATTTT. Amino acid sequence: CASSDQLAGGPDTQYF.

V usage is TRBV19 and J usage is TRBJ2-4; TRBD2 agrees at 14 bases. There are 17 residues in the CDR3. CDR1 is LNHDA and CDR2 is SQIVND in the germline V gene (reference sequence). Unmatched junction bases numbered 9, after V lost 10 bases and J lost 1 base. The CDR3 sequence is CAMGLAGVICAKNIQYF. The CDR3 DNA sequence: TGTGCCATGGGACTAGCGGGAGTTATATGTGCCAAAAACATTCAGTACTTC.

Concerning this clone: The identical CDR3 is also encoded by other nucleotide sequences in the sample. The chain employs TRBV5-5 and TRBJ1-4; 7 bases are a match to TRBD1. The CDR3 is 14 amino acids. With 4 bases clipped from V and 3 bases from J, the junction kept 3 bases outside the gene matches. The V gene's germline CDR1 is SGHKS and CDR2 YYEKEE (reference sequence). The CDR3 loop is CASSVGQPNEKLFF. Here the CDR3 DNA reads TGTGCCAGCAGCGTGGGACAGCCTAATGAAAAACTGTTTTTT.

The V and J genes are TRBV9 and TRBJ1-2; perhaps TRBD1 as D (5 bases). Germline loops: CDR1 SGDLS, CDR2 YYNGEE. The V and J ends lost 0 bases and 0 bases respectively, with 9 bases between them. This CDR3 is 15 amino acids long. This CDR3 is CASSVGWGANYGYTF. DNA for the CDR3: TGTGCCAGCAGCGTAGGTTGGGGGGCTAACTATGGCTACACCTTC. Full variable domain (rest looked up from reference TRBV9 and TRBJ1-2): DSGVTQTPKHLITATGQRVTLRCSPRSGDLSVYWYQQSLDQGLQFLIQYYNGEERAKGNILERFSAQQFPDLHSELNLSSLELGDSALYFCASSVGWGANYGYTFGSGTRLTVV.

The chain has TRBV18 and TRBJ1-5, with D possibly being TRBD1 (6 bases). Germline V lookup: CDR1 KGHSH, CDR2 LQKENI. Trimming took off 3 bases at V and 4 bases at J, with 10 bases between the two ends. The CDR3 runs 14 residues. CDR3 protein: CASSPDRTNQPQHF. The CDR3 DNA reads as TGTGCCAGCTCACCTGACAGGACAAATCAGCCCCAGCATTTT. The full variable domain, its missing parts supplied by reference TRBV18 and TRBJ1-5, is NAGVMQNPRHLVRRRGQEARLRCSPMKGHSHVYWYRQLPEEGLKFMVYLQKENIIDESGMPKERFSAEFPKEGPSILRIQQVVRGDSAAYFCASSPDRTNQPQHFGDGTRLSIL.